These 8 T cell receptor beta chains share one sample of origin, sequenced in a study of shared clonotypes between healthy human individuals (dated by TCRdb to 2020 to 2021). Preparation of the library involved the immunoSEQ multiplex PCR assay. Here the immuneACCESS table is served through TCRdb, limited to in-frame sequences with V and J called. Missing clones are a known gap in these copies; in checked studies unresolved V genes cover under half, and the rest lacks a known reason. For this sample there are millions of clones; just over 90% appear just once. The ten largest clones add up to over 0.12% of the sample. Sequenced material: naive CD4+ T cells sorted from blood. The label giving this sample's cell subset or site can be read as: CD45RA+ positively selected. Receptors originate from a young man in good health.

The chain couples TRBV18 to TRBJ2-7; a possible D gene is TRBD1 (5 bases). Germline V CDR1 and CDR2: KGHSH, LQKENI. CDR3 length equals 16 residues. V gave up 4 bases and J gave up 7 bases, with 23 bases separating them. In nucleotides, the CDR3 is TGTGCCAGCTCACGGGTAGCAAGGGGATGGGCCGTGGAGCAGTACTTC. Amino acids: CASSRVARGWAVEQYF.

This chain uses TRBV11-2 with TRBJ2-3; 10 positions match TRBD1. The V and J ends lost 3 bases and 6 bases, in that order; junction bases with no gene match: 3. Germline V gene lookup returns CDR1 SGHAT and CDR2 FQNNGV. The CDR3 has 14 residues. The CDR3 loop is CASSFWTGGDTQYF. The CDR3 nucleotides read TGTGCCAGCAGCTTTTGGACAGGGGGGGATACGCAGTATTTT.

The chain couples TRBV12-5 to TRBJ2-7; a weak D match, TRBD1 (6 bases). The V gene lost 5 bases and the J gene lost 5 bases, with 13 bases spanning the gap. CDR3 length equals 13 residues. From germline, CDR1 is LGHNT and CDR2 FRNRAP. This CDR3 reads CASGPGVRDEQYF. CDR3 in DNA: TGTGCTAGTGGTCCAGGGGTGCGGGACGAGCAGTACTTC.

The rearrangement uses TRBV11-2 and TRBJ2-3; D is possibly TRBD1 (6 bases). CDR3 size: 15 residues. Trimming shortened V by 5 bases and J by 2 bases, and 14 bases separated the two germline ends. Germline values: CDR1 SGHAT, CDR2 FQNNGV. CDR3 DNA: TGTGCCAGCAGCCCGAGGGGGTCCTTCACAGATACGCAGTATTTT. It yields the protein CASSPRGSFTDTQYF.

This sequence joins TRBV5-1 and TRBJ1-3; no definite D call. Trimming stripped 4 bases from V and 8 bases from J, with 7 bases between. Germline V lookup: CDR1 SGHRS, CDR2 YFSETQ. This CDR3 comprises 11 residues. The CDR3 nucleotides are TGCGCCAGCAGCGACTCATACACCATATATTTT. This translates into CASSDSYTIYF.

The rearrangement uses TRBV7-9 and TRBJ2-1, with 8 bases identical to TRBD2. Germline-derived CDR1 and CDR2 are SEHNR and FQNEAQ (reference sequence). The V and J ends lost 3 bases and 6 bases, in that order; junction bases with no gene match: 16. This CDR3 region has 18 residues. The CDR3 DNA reads as TGTGCCAGCAGCTTCTTGGGCCCCACCGGGACTAGAGGCAATGAGCAGTTCTTC. This codes for CASSFLGPTGTRGNEQFF.

This clone was recorded only once. An end of the junction differs from the germline gene, which may be a read error. This rearrangement joins TRBV7-7 to TRBJ2-3, with 7 bases aligning to TRBD2. From germline, CDR1 is SSHAT and CDR2 FNYEAQ (reference sequence). CDR3 length: 16 residues. CDR3 sequence: CASSLEAGINTDTQYF. In DNA form, the CDR3 reads TGTGCTAGCAGCTTAGAAGCGGGGATTAACACAGATACGCAGTATTTT.

This sequence joins TRBV4-1 and TRBJ2-5, with 10 bases identical to TRBD2. Trimming at V came to 0 bases and at J to 4 bases, leaving 8 bases not matched to a gene. Germline CDR1 is MGHRA and CDR2 is YSYEKL. The CDR3 extends over 17 amino acids. This chain's CDR3 is CASSQDIAGGFGETQYF. In nucleotides, the CDR3 is TGCGCCAGCAGCCAAGATATAGCGGGGGGTTTCGGAGAGACCCAGTACTTC.